Below, 30 T cell receptor beta chains from the same sample are listed, as sequenced in a study of CD8 T cells in ankylosing spondylitis. Whole-study results and caveats: A TCR beta motif of fewer than ten highly homologous variants seemed to mark ankylosing spondylitis blood.

TCRdb reprocessed the 5' RACE reads via MiXCR and lists one record per CDR3 protein. The sample contains roughly 370,000 distinct CDR3 sequences, around 20% of which appear only once. No cognate antigen is known for these TCRs. Sequenced material: blood, either unsorted or a sorted T cell fraction (not recorded which). The origin of the receptors is a male donor with ankylosing spondylitis.

The chain is built from TRBV7-9 and TRBJ2-7; no firm D call. CDR3 size: 14 residues. Germline V gene data show CDR1 as SEHNR and CDR2 as FQNEAQ (reference sequence). V was cut by 3 bases and J by 2 bases, with 11 bases left in between. The chain's CDR3 is CASSLRQTTYEQYF. DNA for the CDR3: TGTGCCAGCAGCTTGCGTCAGACAACCTACGAGCAGTACTTC.

CDR3 in DNA: TGCGCCAGCAGCCCATTACAGGGGGAGTTTTACTTC. Its protein is CASSPLQGEFYF. V and J are TRBV5-1 and TRBJ2-7; 8 positions agree with TRBD1. This CDR3 has 12 amino acids. From germline, CDR1 is SGHRS and CDR2 YFSETQ. V gave up 4 bases and J gave up 13 bases; unmatched junction bases: 10. The full variable domain, rest sourced from reference TRBV5-1 and TRBJ2-7, is KAGVTQTPRYLIKTRGQQVTLSCSPISGHRSVSWYQQTPGQGLQFLFEYFSETQRNKGNFPGRFSGRQFSNSRSEMNVSTLELGDSALYLCASSPLQGEFYFGPGTRLTVT.

This clonotype was counted a few times. V gene TRBV18 combines with J gene TRBJ2-1; 8 positions agree with TRBD2. J was trimmed by 6 bases and V by 7 bases; bases with no gene match: 8. Germline V gene data show CDR1 as KGHSH and CDR2 as LQKENI. The CDR3 has 14 residues. The CDR3 nucleotides read TGTGCCAGCTTGGGGGAACTAGCGGCCAATGAGCAGTTCTTC. It is translated as CASLGELAANEQFF.

In its sample, this clonotype was seen a few times. The genes are TRBV11-3 and TRBJ2-1; possibly TRBD1 or TRBD2 for D (5 bases each). CDR1 is SGHNT and CDR2 is YENEEA in the germline V gene. The CDR3 covers 15 residues. Trimming removed 1 base from V and 7 bases from J, with 14 bases in between. The CDR3 DNA reads TGTGCCAGCAGCTTAGTAGAAGGGACGGCAAATGAGCAGTTCTTC. Residues: CASSLVEGTANEQFF. The whole variable domain, filled in from reference TRBV11-3 and TRBJ2-1, reads EAGVVQSPRYKIIEKKQPVAFWCNPISGHNTLYWYLQNLGQGPELLIRYENEEAVDDSQLPKDRFSAERLKGVDSTLKIQPAELGDSAVYLCASSLVEGTANEQFFGPGTRLTVL.

J is TRBJ2-3 and V is TRBV7-9; perhaps TRBD2 as D (6 bases). This CDR3 comprises 11 residues. The V gene lost 7 bases and the J gene lost 10 bases, with 12 bases spanning the gap. Germline CDR1 is SEHNR and CDR2 is FQNEAQ (reference sequence). The CDR3, as DNA: TGTGCCAGCACGCCGGGGGTTTCGCAGTATTTT. Residues: CASTPGVSQYF. Together with reference TRBV7-9 and TRBJ2-3, the CDR3 gives the full variable domain: DTGVSQNPRHKITKRGQNVTFRCDPISEHNRLYWYRQTLGQGPEFLTYFQNEAQLEKSRLLSDRFSAERPKGSFSTLEIQRTEQGDSAMYLCASTPGVSQYFGPGTRLTVL.

The CDR3 DNA reads as TGTGCCAGCAGTTTATCCGGCGGGATTAACACAGATACGCAGTATTTT. It codes for CASSLSGGINTDTQYF. The chain employs TRBV27 and TRBJ2-3, with a possible D match to TRBD2 (6 bases). The CDR3 totals 16 residues. V was shortened by 0 bases and J by 2 bases, with 12 bases between the two germline ends. CDR1 and CDR2 from the germline V gene are MNHEY and SMNVEV (reference sequence).

This sequence joins TRBV12-3 or TRBV12-4 and TRBJ2-7; tentative D call: TRBD2 (6 bases). The CDR3 is made up of 15 amino acids. V was clipped by 5 bases and J by 0 bases, with 14 bases between them. The CDR3: CASSIGGVLSYEQYF. The CDR3 DNA is TGTGCCAGCAGTATAGGAGGGGTACTCTCCTACGAGCAGTACTTC.

The genes are TRBV15 and TRBJ2-7, with a tentative D call TRBD2 (5 bases). CDR1 and CDR2 (germline): LNHNV, YYDKDF (reference sequence). The CDR3 totals 15 residues. V was shortened by 0 bases and J by 4 bases, with 13 bases between the two germline ends. Written as DNA, the CDR3 is TGTGCCACCAGCAGAGACCCGACGAGGGCTTACGAGCAGTACTTC. Amino acid sequence: CATSRDPTRAYEQYF.

This clonotype was detected ten times or more. The V and J genes are TRBV7-8 and TRBJ1-4; D not certain. The germline V and J ends were trimmed by 5 bases and 5 bases, with 12 bases remaining between them. Per germline, CDR1 SGHVS and CDR2 FQNEAQ. This CDR3 is built from 14 residues. The CDR3 loop reads CASSPTEGNEKLFF. CDR3 sequence (DNA): TGTGCCAGCAGCCCTACTGAGGGAAATGAAAAACTGTTTTTT.

In this sample, this clonotype turned up once. This chain connects TRBV25-1 to TRBJ1-5; tentatively, D is TRBD1 (5 bases). Trimming took off 7 bases at V and 2 bases at J, with 15 bases between the two ends. The CDR3 sequence is 15 residues long. CDR1 is MGHDK and CDR2 is SYGVNS in the germline V gene. The CDR3 DNA reads as TGTGCCAGCACAACGTCAGGGTCCCGCAATCAGCCCCAGCATTTT. Translating gives CASTTSGSRNQPQHF.

This clonotype was detected a few times. The chain joins TRBV3-1 to TRBJ2-4; 8 bases align to TRBD2. The germline CDR1 and CDR2 sequences are LGHDT and YNNKEL (reference sequence). The CDR3 totals 13 residues. J was trimmed by 9 bases and V by 1 base; bases with no gene match: 2. CDR3 in DNA: TGTGCCAGCAGCCAAGCCCGGGGGGGCATTCAGTACTTC. As protein: CASSQARGGIQYF.

This clonotype was found a few times. The chain employs TRBV28 and TRBJ2-7, with a tentative D call TRBD1 (5 bases). The CDR3 has 13 amino acids. Germline-derived CDR1 and CDR2 are MDHEN and SYDVKM. Trimming took off 6 bases at V and 4 bases at J, with 13 bases between the two ends. The CDR3 loop reads CASRLDSFYEQYF. CDR3 coding DNA: TGTGCCAGCAGATTAGACAGTTTTTACGAGCAGTACTTC. The variable domain in full, with the rest retrieved from reference TRBV28 and TRBJ2-7, is DVKVTQSSRYLVKRTGEKVFLECVQDMDHENMFWYRQDPGLGLRLIYFSYDVKMKEKGDIPEGYSVSREKKERFSLILESASTNQTSMYLCASRLDSFYEQYFGPGTRLTVT.

The rearrangement joins TRBV7-9 to TRBJ2-1, with 8 bases fitting TRBD1. V lost 9 bases, J lost 4 bases, and 5 bases stayed unmatched. The CDR3 contains 13 residues. The germline V gene has CDR1 SEHNR and CDR2 FQNEAQ (reference sequence). In DNA form, the CDR3 reads TGTGCCAGTACAGGGGGAGAATACAATGAGCAGTTCTTC. It codes for CASTGGEYNEQFF.

The chain combines TRBV2 with TRBJ1-4, with 8 bases fitting TRBD1. V dropped 5 bases and J dropped 3; count of bases not matched to a gene: 5. The CDR3 is 15 residues long. Per the germline V gene, CDR1 is SNHLY and CDR2 is FYNNEI. In DNA form, the CDR3 reads TGTGCCAGCAGTCAGACAGGGGTGGCTAATGAAAAACTGTTTTTT. Translating gives CASSQTGVANEKLFF.

This chain uses TRBV7-9 with TRBJ1-6; D not resolved. CDR1 and CDR2 from the germline V gene are SEHNR and FQNEAQ (reference sequence). The CDR3 is 15 residues long. Between the trimmed V and J ends, which lost 1 base and 9 bases, there was a span of 13 bases. This chain's CDR3 is CASSLVGPYSSPLHF. DNA of the CDR3: TGTGCCAGCAGCTTAGTTGGACCCTACAGTTCACCCCTCCACTTT.

The genes are TRBV5-6 and TRBJ1-6; no firm D call. The V end lost 2 bases, the J end lost 9 bases, and 12 bases lay between the germline ends. The CDR3 has 14 residues. CDR1 and CDR2 from the germline V gene are SGHDT and YYEEEE. This CDR3 is CASSFVTGSSPLHF. CDR3 nucleotides: TGTGCCAGCAGCTTCGTGACGGGGTCTTCACCCCTCCACTTT.

The chain recombines TRBV7-2 with TRBJ1-5; tentatively, D is TRBD1 (5 bases). Germline values: CDR1 SGHTA, CDR2 FQGNSA. The CDR3 runs 16 residues. V dropped 0 bases and J dropped 9 bases, with 18 bases sitting between them. CDR3 residues: CASSLAGTEGRWPQHF. The CDR3 DNA sequence: TGTGCCAGCAGCTTAGCCGGGACGGAAGGGAGGTGGCCCCAGCATTTT.

J is TRBJ2-1 and V is TRBV3-1; the match to TRBD2 covers 7 bases. V lost 3 bases to trimming and J lost 2 bases; unmatched junction nucleotides: 7. CDR1 is LGHDT, CDR2 YNNKEL, per germline (reference sequence). CDR3 length equals 16 residues. The CDR3 bases are TGTGCCAGCAGCCAGTCCCCGGGACTACCCTACAATGAGCAGTTCTTC. Amino acid sequence: CASSQSPGLPYNEQFF.

This clonotype was seen a handful of times. The CDR3 nucleotides are TGCAGCGTCTATAGTGGTTGGGGCACAGATACGCAGTATTTT. It specifies CSVYSGWGTDTQYF. The chain recombines TRBV29-1 with TRBJ2-3; no firm D call. Trimming stripped 6 bases from V and 1 base from J, with 14 bases between. This CDR3 contains 14 residues. Germline V gene sequence: CDR1 SQVTM, CDR2 ANQGSEA.

The CDR3 protein is CASSLQSGSLNEQFF. CDR3 DNA: TGCGCCAGCAGCTTGCAAAGCGGGAGCCTGAATGAGCAGTTCTTC. The chain employs TRBV5-1 and TRBJ2-1; 8 bases agree with TRBD2. CDR3 size: 15 residues. CDR1 and CDR2 from the germline V gene are SGHRS and YFSETQ. J lost 7 bases, V lost 1 base, and 7 bases had no gene match.

This clonotype was detected a few times. V is TRBV5-1 and J is TRBJ2-2, with D tentatively TRBD1 (5 bases). Per the germline V gene, CDR1 is SGHRS and CDR2 is YFSETQ. V lost 0 bases and J lost 2, with 11 bases in between. The CDR3 contains 16 residues. The DNA of the CDR3 is TGCGCCAGCAGCTTGGGACCCAGGGAAAACACCGGGGAGCTGTTTTTT. Translation gives CASSLGPRENTGELFF.

The rearrangement links TRBV20-1 to TRBJ2-7; 9 positions match TRBD2. Per the germline V gene, CDR1 is DFQATT and CDR2 is SNEGSKA (reference sequence). The CDR3 sequence is 13 residues long. Trimming cost V 2 bases and J 4 bases; bases outside gene matches: 3. CDR3 in amino acids: CSARLAGTYEQYF. DNA for the CDR3: TGCAGTGCTAGACTAGCGGGGACTTACGAGCAGTACTTC.

In this sample, this clonotype turned up a few times. The V call is TRBV28, the J call TRBJ2-7; 11 nucleotides match TRBD2. Germline assignment: CDR1 MDHEN and CDR2 SYDVKM. The CDR3 has 14 residues. Trimming cost V 7 bases and J 2 bases; bases outside gene matches: 4. The CDR3 bases are TGTGCCAGCAATAGACTAGCGGGGACCTACGAGCAGTACTTC. This codes for CASNRLAGTYEQYF. Full variable domain (rest looked up from reference TRBV28 and TRBJ2-7): DVKVTQSSRYLVKRTGEKVFLECVQDMDHENMFWYRQDPGLGLRLIYFSYDVKMKEKGDIPEGYSVSREKKERFSLILESASTNQTSMYLCASNRLAGTYEQYFGPGTRLTVT.

The gene calls are TRBV15 and TRBJ1-3; D uncertain. This CDR3 contains 13 residues. Trimming took 7 bases from V and 4 from J, leaving 11 bases between them. Germline values: CDR1 LNHNV, CDR2 YYDKDF (reference sequence). The CDR3: CATTPSRGNTIYF. Written as DNA, the CDR3 is TGTGCCACCACCCCGTCACGGGGAAACACCATATATTTT.

This clonotype was seen only a few times. CDR3: CASSLGGRIGGSYGYTF. The CDR3 DNA follows: TGCGCCAGCAGCTTGGGAGGCAGGATCGGCGGGTCCTATGGCTACACCTTC. The chain is built from TRBV5-1 and TRBJ1-2, with unresolved D. This CDR3 has 17 amino acids. V gave up 0 bases and J gave up 4 bases, with 19 bases separating them. Looked up from germline, CDR1 is SGHRS and CDR2 is YFSETQ.

This chain links TRBV6-1 with TRBJ1-5; D call uncertain. The CDR3 spans 11 residues. Between the trimmed V and J ends, which lost 1 base and 11 bases, there was a span of 6 bases. Germline lookup yields CDR1 MNHNS and CDR2 SASEGT. In nucleotides, the CDR3 is TGTGCCAGCAGTGAAGAGGCGGCCCAGCATTTT. The encoded protein is CASSEEAAQHF.

This clonotype was seen a handful of times. This chain links TRBV4-1 with TRBJ2-5; 7 bases map to TRBD2. Per germline, CDR1 MGHRA and CDR2 YSYEKL. This CDR3 has 16 amino acids. V lost 3 bases, J lost 5 bases, and 12 bases stayed unmatched. Here the CDR3 reads CASSQDTSARGETQYF. The CDR3 nucleotides are TGCGCCAGCAGCCAGGACACTAGCGCTCGCGGGGAGACCCAGTACTTC.

This clonotype was observed a few times. The chain carries TRBV7-8 and TRBJ1-4; D uncertain. This CDR3 has 14 amino acids. V lost 3 bases to trimming and J lost 8 bases, with 13 bases between them. CDR1 is SGHVS and CDR2 is FQNEAQ in the germline V gene. The CDR3 DNA reads TGTGCCAGCAGCTTGGCGCCCGAGCAGGAAAAACTGTTTTTT. Residues: CASSLAPEQEKLFF.

This clonotype was recorded a few times. The rearrangement uses TRBV12-3 or TRBV12-4 and TRBJ1-2, with D maybe TRBD1 (5 bases). This CDR3 has 14 residues. Between the trimmed V and J ends, which lost 7 bases and 7 bases, there was a span of 19 bases. CDR3 loop: CASTPGPSSGGYTF. The CDR3 DNA is TGTGCCAGCACTCCGGGACCCAGTTCGGGTGGCTACACCTTC.

This clonotype has a handful of counts. This chain links TRBV29-1 with TRBJ1-3; D is unresolved. V lost 4 bases, J lost 3 bases, and 7 bases lay in between. The CDR3 spans 12 residues. CDR1 is SQVTM, CDR2 ANQGSEA, per germline. The CDR3 DNA reads TGCAGCGTTGCGGGATTTGGAAACACCATATATTTT. Its translation is CSVAGFGNTIYF.